This T cell receptor beta chain was sequenced in a study of beta chain features in type 1 diabetes. Study-wide results and caveats: When Type 1 diabetes patients were examined, their TCRB CDR3s proved moderately but significantly shorter in all four CD4+ subsets. Compared to healthy donors, patients appeared to have naive, central memory and Treg TCRB repertoires that were more alike.

CDR1 is SEHNR, CDR2 FQNEAQ, per germline (reference sequence). CDR3 length: 19 amino acids. The ends lost 5 bases at V and 7 bases at J; junction bases unmatched: 23. This clone was observed a few times. Its antigen is unknown. Expressed TCRB transcripts got sequenced, as all isolated RNA was reverse transcribed. The method was immunoSEQ multiplex PCR; TCRdb's version includes in-frame clones alone and lacks a portion of them. The table lists around 21,000 clones, approximately 50% of them singletons. Sequenced material: stem cell memory CD4+ T cells from blood. This TCR came from a man between 18 and 29 years old in good health. This rearrangement joins TRBV7-9 to TRBJ1-1; 9 bases align to TRBD1. CDR3 loop: CASSNLPGQGPSPQYEAFF. The CDR3 nucleotides read TGTGCCAGCAGCAACCTACCGGGACAGGGTCCCTCACCCCAGTATGAAGCTTTCTTT.